This TCR beta chain originates from a study of blood T cell repertoires in COVID-19. Some clones are missing from TCRdb's copy, which holds only in-frame ones; the method was immunoSEQ multiplex PCR. The data hold about 74,000 clones, with under 85% observed a single time. CDR3 size: 24 residues. V gene TRBV21-1 combines with J gene TRBJ1-6; the table's D call TRBD1 went unverified against the DNA. TRBV21-1 is shown as a pseudogene. Source material: peripheral blood. The TCR was taken from a human donor in a cohort sampled during active COVID-19. The CDR3 sequence: CASSKVGRLPGHPGIRSYNSPLHF. CDR3 coding DNA: TGTGCCAGCAGCAAAGTTGGGCGCCTTCCGGGACACCCGGGGATTCGGTCCTATAATTCACCCCTCCACTTT.